This T cell receptor beta chain was profiled in a study of cytomegalovirus exposure and HLA in healthy donors. The V gene's germline CDR1 is MDHEN and CDR2 SYDVKM. The CDR3 covers 12 residues. Trimming took off 3 bases at V and 5 bases at J, with 7 bases between the two ends. Assay used: immunoSEQ multiplex PCR; TCRdb lists only in-frame clones, some missing. The repertoire has fewer than 250,000 clones, over 70% of them found once; the top ten carry over 12%. The sequence was collected from a woman under 40 in good health and CMV-seropositive. The sequenced sample consisted of PBMCs. The chain uses TRBV28 and TRBJ1-2; D gene unclear. CDR3: CASSFRAYGYTF. The CDR3 nucleotides read TGTGCCAGCAGTTTCCGAGCTTATGGCTACACCTTC.